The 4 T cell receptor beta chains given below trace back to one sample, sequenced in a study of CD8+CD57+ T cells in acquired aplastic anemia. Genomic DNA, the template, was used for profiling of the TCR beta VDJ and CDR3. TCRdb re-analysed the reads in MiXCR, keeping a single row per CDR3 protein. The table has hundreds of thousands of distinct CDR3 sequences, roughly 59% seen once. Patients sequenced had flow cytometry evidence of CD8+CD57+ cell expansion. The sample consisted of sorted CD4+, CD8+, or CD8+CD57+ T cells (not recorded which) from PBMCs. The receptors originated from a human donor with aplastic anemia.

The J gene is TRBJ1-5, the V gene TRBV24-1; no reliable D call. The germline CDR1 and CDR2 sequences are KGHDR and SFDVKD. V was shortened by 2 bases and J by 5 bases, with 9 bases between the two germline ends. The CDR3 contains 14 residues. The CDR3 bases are TGTGCCACCAGTGATTCCCAGTGGGATCAGCCCCAGCATTTT. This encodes CATSDSQWDQPQHF.

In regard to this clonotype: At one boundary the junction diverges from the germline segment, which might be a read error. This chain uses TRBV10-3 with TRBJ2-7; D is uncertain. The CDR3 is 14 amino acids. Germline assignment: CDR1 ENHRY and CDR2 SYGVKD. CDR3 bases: TGTGCCAGCAGTGAAGCGAACAGAGCCTACGAGCAGTACTTC. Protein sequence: CASSEANRAYEQYF.

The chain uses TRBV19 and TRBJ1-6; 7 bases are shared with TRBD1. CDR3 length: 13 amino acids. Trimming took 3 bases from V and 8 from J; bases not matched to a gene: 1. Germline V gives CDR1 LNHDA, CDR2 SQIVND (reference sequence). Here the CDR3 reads CASSITGDSPLHF. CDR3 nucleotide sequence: TGTGCCAGTAGTATTACAGGGGATTCACCCCTCCACTTT.

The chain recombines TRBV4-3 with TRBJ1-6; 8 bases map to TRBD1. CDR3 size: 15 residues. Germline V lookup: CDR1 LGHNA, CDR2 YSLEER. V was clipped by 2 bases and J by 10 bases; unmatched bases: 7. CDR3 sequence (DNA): TGCGCCAGCAGCCAACAGACAGGGGAGGGATCACCCCTCCACTTT. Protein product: CASSQQTGEGSPLHF.